This T cell receptor beta chain was recorded in a study of immune evolution from preneoplasia to lung adenocarcinoma. Trimming cost V 4 bases and J 4 bases; bases outside gene matches: 5. Germline CDR1 is MNHEY and CDR2 is SVGAGI. The CDR3 loop spans 15 amino acids. Patient tissue came from resections in Japan or China, 2014–2017. H&E slides confirmed each diagnosis, reviewed by two pathologists independently. Points from the study as a whole: Clonality was highest in normal lung, lower in later-stage lesions apparently.

Sequenced by immunoSEQ multiplex PCR; TCRdb stores in-frame clones only, minus some. Of some 7,000 clones listed, around 82% are singletons. With regard to this clone: Its antigen is not known.

The origin of this receptor is a person between 60 and 80 years old with lung adenocarcinoma. This rearrangement joins TRBV6-5 to TRBJ2-1, with 9 bases aligning to TRBD2. The sequencing sample was made of FFPE adjacent normal lung tissue. The CDR3 reads CASSLAGGAYNEQFF. The CDR3 nucleotides are TGTGCCAGCAGTTTGGCGGGAGGGGCATACAATGAGCAGTTCTTC.